This is a list of T cell receptor beta chains from one sample in a study of T cells in Graves' hyperthyroidism and ophthalmopathy. TCRdb redid the calling of the multiplex PCR reads with MiXCR, one entry per CDR3 protein. The sample has roughly 500,000 distinct CDR3 sequences; over 35% are singletons. Sequencing was carried out using peripheral blood or thyroid tissue (not recorded which). The receptors originated from an adult woman with Graves' disease, either hyperthyroidism or ophthalmopathy (not recorded which). Each CDR3 is given with its conserved first and last residue. The order of the fields is CDR3 protein, V gene, J gene.

cdr3_aa: CASSPRGRAPLHF
v_call: TRBV9
j_call: TRBJ1-6

cdr3_aa: CASSELEDTEAFF
v_call: TRBV2
j_call: TRBJ1-1

cdr3_aa: CASSLAVGHGGSPLHF
v_call: TRBV7-9
j_call: TRBJ1-6

cdr3_aa: CASSDGHSLTEAFF
v_call: TRBV5-1
j_call: TRBJ1-1

cdr3_aa: CATSRDDRGAGQPQHF
v_call: TRBV15
j_call: TRBJ1-5

cdr3_aa: CSAVDVSNQPQHF
v_call: TRBV20-1
j_call: TRBJ1-5

cdr3_aa: CASMRKTGGYSPLHF
v_call: TRBV6-5
j_call: TRBJ1-6

cdr3_aa: CATSDPHSGYYEQYF
v_call: TRBV24-1
j_call: TRBJ2-7

cdr3_aa: CAISGDRSGNTIYF
v_call: TRBV10-3
j_call: TRBJ1-3

cdr3_aa: CASSSSRGNTGELFF
v_call: TRBV6-5
j_call: TRBJ2-2

cdr3_aa: CSAIMTGGNTEAFF
v_call: TRBV20-1
j_call: TRBJ1-1

cdr3_aa: CASSLAVGGPQETQYF
v_call: TRBV7-2
j_call: TRBJ2-5

cdr3_aa: CATSRPGTGGGLETQYF
v_call: TRBV15
j_call: TRBJ2-5

cdr3_aa: CASSLYVITANYGYTF
v_call: TRBV7-9
j_call: TRBJ1-2

cdr3_aa: CATSDHRRGGETQYF
v_call: TRBV24-1
j_call: TRBJ2-5

cdr3_aa: CAIRKIAGDRTGELFF
v_call: TRBV10-3
j_call: TRBJ2-2

cdr3_aa: CSARGAGTGSNQPQHF
v_call: TRBV20-1
j_call: TRBJ1-5

cdr3_aa: CASSNTRWTQYF
v_call: TRBV19
j_call: TRBJ2-5

cdr3_aa: CAISMIGESTEAFF
v_call: TRBV10-3
j_call: TRBJ1-1

cdr3_aa: CASSPALDQPQHF
v_call: TRBV18
j_call: TRBJ1-5

cdr3_aa: CASRRTGGAYEQYF
v_call: TRBV25-1
j_call: TRBJ2-7

cdr3_aa: CASSLPPGTAFSYEQYF
v_call: TRBV7-3
j_call: TRBJ2-7

cdr3_aa: CASSYSGRAYEQYF
v_call: TRBV5-1
j_call: TRBJ2-7